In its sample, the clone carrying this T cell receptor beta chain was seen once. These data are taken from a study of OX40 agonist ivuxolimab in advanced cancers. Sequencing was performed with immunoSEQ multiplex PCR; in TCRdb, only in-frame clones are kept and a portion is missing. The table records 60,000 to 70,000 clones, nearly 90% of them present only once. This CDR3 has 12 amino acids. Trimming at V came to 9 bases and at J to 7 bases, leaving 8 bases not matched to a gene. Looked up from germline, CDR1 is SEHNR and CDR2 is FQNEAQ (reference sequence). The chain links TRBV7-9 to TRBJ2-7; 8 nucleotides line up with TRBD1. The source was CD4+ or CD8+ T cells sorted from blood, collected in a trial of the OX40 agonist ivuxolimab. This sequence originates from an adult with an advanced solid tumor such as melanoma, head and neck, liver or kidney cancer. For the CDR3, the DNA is TGTGCCAGTGGGGCAGGGGGCCAAGAGCAGTACTTC. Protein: CASGAGGQEQYF.